Listed below are T cell receptor beta chains from one sample, sequenced in a study of tumor-infiltrating lymphocytes in primary liver carcinoma. TCRdb recomputed calls from the multiplex PCR reads with MiXCR, one row per CDR3 protein. The sample includes approximately 110,000 distinct CDR3 sequences, around two thirds of them seen just once. The material sequenced was liver tumor tissue from sampling region 1. The source of these receptors is a woman aged 60-75 years with primary liver carcinoma and hepatitis B virus infection. CDR3s include the opening cysteine and the closing phenylalanine or tryptophan. The order of the fields is V gene, D gene, J gene, clone size, CDR3 DNA, CDR3 protein. A D gene is named only where the DNA matches it firmly. Clone sizes are given selectively: once, few, many, or a class where the clone is expanded.

>TRBV21-1|.|TRBJ2-7|few
TGTGCCAGCAGCAAAGCGACAGGGGGCTACGAGCAGTACTTC
CASSKATGGYEQYF
>TRBV28|.|TRBJ2-1|few
TGTGCCAGCAGCCAGGTCGGGCTGTTAGCCTACAATGAGCAGTTCTTC
CASSQVGLLAYNEQFF
>TRBV29-1|.|TRBJ1-1|many
TGCAGCGCCTTGTCCACTGAAGCTTTCTTT
CSALSTEAFF
>TRBV11-3|TRBD1|TRBJ2-7|.
TGTGCCAGCAGCCTACGGGACAGGTACTACGAGCAGTACTTC
CASSLRDRYYEQYF
>TRBV29-1|TRBD2|TRBJ2-3|many
TGCAGCGTCGGTAGCGGGAGTTCGGTACGGACAGATACGCAGTATTTT
CSVGSGSSVRTDTQYF
>TRBV11-2|.|TRBJ2-3|.
TGTGCTAGCAGCTCAACCCGGTTACAAGGGGCAGATACGCAGTGTTTT
CASSSTRLQGADTQCF
>TRBV11-2|.|TRBJ2-7|.
TGTGCCAGTAGCTTATGGGGTCCGTCCTACGAGCAGGACTTC
CASSLWGPSYEQDF
>TRBV5-4|.|TRBJ2-3|.
TGTGCCAGCAGCTTGCCAGTGACTAGGCGGGGCATAGATACGCAGTATTTT
CASSLPVTRRGIDTQYF
>TRBV11-3|TRBD2|TRBJ2-1|.
TGTGCCAGCAGCTTGAGCGGGAGAGGGAATGAACAGTTATTC
CASSLSGRGNEQLF
>TRBV28|.|TRBJ2-7|.
TGTGCCAGCAGTTTGGACCGGGCAAAATATTACGAGCAGTACTTC
CASSLDRAKYYEQYF
>TRBV12-3/TRBV12-4|.|TRBJ1-2|.
TGTGCCAGCAGTATCCAGGGCAGGGCCGTCTATGGTTACACCTTC
CASSIQGRAVYGYTF
>TRBV5-1|.|TRBJ2-5|.
TGCGCCAGCAGCTTGCCAGGGCGGGAGACCCAGTACTTC
CASSLPGRETQYF
>TRBV11-2|TRBD2|TRBJ2-1|.
TGTGCCAGCACCAGGAGACTAGCGGGGTGGCCGGGGGATGAGCAGTTCTTC
CASTRRLAGWPGDEQFF
>TRBV11-2|.|TRBJ2-5|.
TGTGCCAGCAGCTTACGAGATCAGGAGACCCAATACTTC
CASSLRDQETQYF
>TRBV11-2|TRBD1|TRBJ1-1|once
TGTGCCAGCAGCCCAGACCCGACAGGGCTAACTGAAGCTTTCTTT
CASSPDPTGLTEAFF
>TRBV20-1|TRBD2|TRBJ2-1|.
TGCAGTGCTAGGAGGGAATTAGCGGGATACAATGAGCAGTTCTTC
CSARRELAGYNEQFF
>TRBV6-5|.|TRBJ2-1|few
TGTGCCAGCAGTTCCCTGAGGCAGGGGTATGAGCAGTTCTTC
CASSSLRQGYEQFF
>TRBV4-1|.|TRBJ1-3|.
TGTGCCAGCAGCCCAACTCGGGGAAACACCATATATTTT
CASSPTRGNTIYF
>TRBV2|.|TRBJ1-2|.
TGTGCCAGCAGTGTGGACAGTATTTTCTATGGCTACACCTTC
CASSVDSIFYGYTF
>TRBV12-3/TRBV12-4|TRBD1|TRBJ2-2|many
TGTGCCAGCAGTTTTCACTGGGACAGCCAAGACACCGGGGAGCTGTTTTTT
CASSFHWDSQDTGELFF
>TRBV5-6|.|TRBJ2-7|.
TGTGCCAGCGGGTACTCGGGACTTGCGGGCGAGCGGTACTTT
CASGYSGLAGERYF
>TRBV11-1|.|TRBJ2-2|.
TGTGCCAGCAGCTTAGGGCTAATCACCGGGGAGCTGTCTTTT
CASSLGLITGELSF
>TRBV25-1|.|TRBJ1-1|.
TGTGCCAGCACGATGATGGAGGGAACCACTGAAGCTTTCTTT
CASTMMEGTTEAFF
>TRBV30|.|TRBJ1-5|.
TGTGCCTGGAGTTCGGATAGCAATCAGCCCCAGCATTTT
CAWSSDSNQPQHF
>TRBV12-3/TRBV12-4|TRBD2|TRBJ2-5|many
TGTGCCAGCAACACACTAGCGGGAAGGGGGGAGACCCAGTACTTC
CASNTLAGRGETQYF
>TRBV7-9|.|TRBJ1-2|many
TGTGCCAGCAGCTTTGGTGAGGGCTCTGGCTACACCTTC
CASSFGEGSGYTF
>TRBV11-3|.|TRBJ2-3|.
TGTGCAAGCAGCCATCAGACAGGCGCAGATACGCAGTATTTT
CASSHQTGADTQYF
>TRBV11-2|TRBD2|TRBJ2-1|.
TGTGCCAGCAGTTTATGGTCTAGCGGACGCAATGAGCAGTTCTTC
CASSLWSSGRNEQFF
>TRBV28|.|TRBJ2-4|.
TGTGCCAGCAGTTTAGGTGGGACTCAAAACATTCAGTACTTC
CASSLGGTQNIQYF
>TRBV11-2|.|TRBJ1-1|.
TGTGCCAGCAGACACGGGGGCGCAGGATGTTTCTCTGAAGCTCTCTTT
CASRHGGAGCFSEALF
>TRBV6-2/TRBV6-3|TRBD2|TRBJ2-5|.
TGTACCAGCAGTCGGACTAGCAGTCATGAGACCCAGTACTTC
CTSSRTSSHETQYF
>TRBV28|.|TRBJ2-1|.
TGTGCCAGCAGTTTTTTGTACAATGAGCAGTTCTTC
CASSFLYNEQFF
>TRBV2|TRBD2|TRBJ2-5|many
TGTGCCAGCAGAGCAGCGGGAGGACGTAGATTAGGAGAGACCCAGTACTTC
CASRAAGGRRLGETQYF
>TRBV6-6|TRBD2|TRBJ2-7|.
TGTGCCAGCAGTGGGACTAGCGGGAGAGTTGGATCCTACAATGAGCAGTACTTC
CASSGTSGRVGSYNEQYF
>TRBV5-3|.|TRBJ2-6|.
TGTCCCAGAAGTCCGGCTGGACATACAGGGAGAGGGGCCAACGTCCTGACTTTC
CPRSPAGHTGRGANVLTF
>TRBV5-4|.|TRBJ2-3|.
TGTGCCAGCAGTCCCTCCAGCTGGAGATCAGATACGCAGTATTTT
CASSPSSWRSDTQYF
>TRBV5-5|TRBD1|TRBJ2-2|few
TGTGCCAGCAGCCCGTCGACAGGGTTTACCGGGGAGCTGGTTTTT
CASSPSTGFTGELVF
>TRBV11-3|.|TRBJ2-3|.
TGTGCCAGCAGCTTAGAGGTTCGGACTGGGGTCACAGATACGCAACATTTT
CASSLEVRTGVTDTQHF
>TRBV11-3|TRBD2|TRBJ2-1|.
TGTGTCAGCAGCTTCCGACTAGCGGGTGTCAACAATGAGCAGTTCTTC
CVSSFRLAGVNNEQFF
>TRBV13|.|TRBJ1-1|.
TGTGCCAGTATAGGGGGGACTGAAACTTTCTTT
CASIGGTETFF
>TRBV5-1|.|TRBJ2-2|.
TGCGCCAGCAGCTTGGTCCCTAGCGAGAGTCAGAACACCGGGGTGCTGTTTTTT
CASSLVPSESQNTGVLFF
>TRBV12-3/TRBV12-4|TRBD1|TRBJ1-4|.
TGTGCCAGCAGTCTGACAGGGAGGGAAGAAAAACTGTTTTTT
CASSLTGREEKLFF
>TRBV30|TRBD2|TRBJ2-7|few
TGTGCCTGGAGTGTAAGCGGGGGCACCTACGAGCAGTACTTC
CAWSVSGGTYEQYF
>TRBV5-1|TRBD2|TRBJ2-4|.
TGCGCCAGCAGCTCCGAAGGTAGCGGGAGGAGCATTCAGTACTTC
CASSSEGSGRSIQYF
>TRBV11-2|.|TRBJ1-2|medium-sized
TGTGCCAGCAGCTTAAGCCCCCTGGTTAGCTATGGCTACACCTTC
CASSLSPLVSYGYTF
>TRBV20-1|TRBD2|TRBJ2-3|once
TGCAGTGCTCAGAGACTAGCGGGAGAGACAGGTACGCAGTATTTT
CSAQRLAGETGTQYF
>TRBV11-2|TRBD1|TRBJ2-7|once
TGTGCCAGCAACTTAACGGGACAGCCCTCCTACAAGCAGTACTTC
CASNLTGQPSYKQYF
>TRBV29-1|TRBD2|TRBJ2-5|many
TGCAGCGTGCTCCCGGGGGGTGGGCAAGAGACCCAGTACTTC
CSVLPGGGQETQYF
>TRBV28|.|TRBJ2-7|.
TGTGCCAGCAGGTTAGGGACCTACGAGCAGTACTTC
CASRLGTYEQYF
>TRBV6-6|.|TRBJ1-2|.
TGTGCCAGCAGTTTGGGATACGAATACTATGGCTACACCTTC
CASSLGYEYYGYTF
>TRBV5-1|TRBD2|TRBJ2-3|.
TGCGCCAGCAGCCCGGACATCGGGGGGTCCACAGATATGCAGTATTTT
CASSPDIGGSTDMQYF
>TRBV6-5|.|TRBJ1-4|.
TGTGTCAGCAGGACGGGAAGGAAAAAACTGTTTTTC
CVSRTGRKKLFF